This TCR beta chain emerged from a study of blood T cell repertoires in COVID-19. About the study: The United States, Italy and Spain were the sources of the acute and convalescent COVID-19 samples.

Some clones are missing from TCRdb's copy, which holds only in-frame ones; the method was immunoSEQ multiplex PCR. The table lists roughly 300,000 clones, 87% of them singletons. Two negative PCRs, clearance, or symptom resolution had been documented for recovered Cohort 3 donors. The CDR3 is made up of 15 amino acids. Germline V CDR1 and CDR2: SGHRS, YFSETQ. Unmatched junction bases numbered 6, after V lost 2 bases and J lost 6 bases. The specimen sequenced was PBMCs or T cells enriched from blood (not recorded which). The rearrangement joins TRBV5-1 to TRBJ2-2; the match to TRBD1 covers 8 bases. The clonotype was recovered from a woman between 25 and 40 years old who had recovered from COVID-19. This CDR3 reads CASSFAGGVAGELFF. In DNA, the CDR3 is TGCGCCAGCAGCTTTGCAGGGGGCGTCGCCGGGGAGCTGTTTTTT.